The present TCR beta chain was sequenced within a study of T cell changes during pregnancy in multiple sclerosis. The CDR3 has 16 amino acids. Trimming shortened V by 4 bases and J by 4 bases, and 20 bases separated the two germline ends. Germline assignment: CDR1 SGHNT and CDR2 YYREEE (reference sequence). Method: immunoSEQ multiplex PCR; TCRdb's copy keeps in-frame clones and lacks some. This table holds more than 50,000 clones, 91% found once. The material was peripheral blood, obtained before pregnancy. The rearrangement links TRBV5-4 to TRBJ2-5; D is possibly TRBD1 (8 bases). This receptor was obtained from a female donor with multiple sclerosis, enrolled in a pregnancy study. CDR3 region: CASSQGAGGVRETQYF. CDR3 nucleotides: TGTGCCAGCAGCCAGGGGGCAGGGGGGGTTCGAGAGACCCAGTACTTC.